Below, 25 T cell receptor beta chains from the same sample are listed, as sequenced in a study of tumor-infiltrating lymphocytes in oesophageal squamous cell carcinoma. TCRdb recomputed calls from the PCR reads with MiXCR, one row per CDR3 protein. The sample shows 20,000 or so distinct CDR3 sequences, less than 45% of them seen only once. The sample comprised esophageal tumor tissue. The receptors stem from a male donor with esophageal squamous cell carcinoma.

At least ten counts were recorded for this clonotype. The chain has TRBV10-1 and TRBJ1-6; the match to TRBD1 covers 7 bases. The V gene end was trimmed by 7 bases and the J gene end by 6 bases; junction bases not matched to a gene: 3. The CDR3 loop spans 13 amino acids. Germline lookup yields CDR1 WNHNN and CDR2 SYGVQD (reference sequence). The CDR3 DNA follows: TGCGCCAGCACGGACAGGCTTAATTCACCCCTCCACTTT. Translation: CASTDRLNSPLHF.

The genes are TRBV7-2 and TRBJ2-7; D is undetermined. Germline CDR1 is SGHTA and CDR2 is FQGNSA. The ends were cut back, 1 base at V and 8 bases at J, with 15 bases in the middle. The CDR3 extends over 14 amino acids. The CDR3 here is CASSLERPVGQQYF. The CDR3 bases are TGTGCCAGCAGCTTAGAACGCCCAGTAGGACAGCAGTACTTC.

This chain links TRBV6-6 with TRBJ2-4; tentative D call: TRBD2 (7 bases). Germline CDR1 reads MNHNY; CDR2 reads SVGAGI (reference sequence). With 0 bases removed from V and 13 bases from J, the gap between germline ends came to 19 bases. CDR3 length: 15 amino acids. The CDR3 DNA is TGTGCCAGCAGTTACTCTGTGGGAGGGGGGTCGGGGCAGTACTTC. This gives the protein CASSYSVGGGSGQYF.

This clonotype was detected ten times or more. This chain connects TRBV12-3 or TRBV12-4 to TRBJ2-3; a weak D match, TRBD1 (6 bases). Trimming shortened V by 5 bases and J by 2 bases, and 17 bases separated the two germline ends. This CDR3 is built from 16 residues. CDR3: CASSGTGMKATDTQYF. CDR3 DNA sequence: TGTGCCAGCAGTGGAACAGGGATGAAGGCCACAGATACGCAGTATTTT.

This chain links TRBV7-2 with TRBJ2-5, with a tentative D call TRBD1 (5 bases). Trimming took off 8 bases at V and 4 bases at J, with 8 bases between the two ends. Germline V CDR1 and CDR2: SGHTA, FQGNSA. The CDR3 runs 11 residues. In nucleotides, the CDR3 is TGTGCCAGCGCAGGGTTAGAGACCCAGTACTTC. Protein product: CASAGLETQYF.

This clonotype was detected many times. V and J are TRBV7-3 and TRBJ2-5; 14 nucleotides agree with TRBD2. J gave up 11 bases and V 7 bases, and 9 bases lay outside the gene matches. This CDR3 is built from 14 residues. Germline CDR1 is SGHTA and CDR2 is FQGTGA. CDR3 sequence: CASMMTSGRGEQYF. The CDR3 nucleotides read TGTGCCAGCATGATGACTAGCGGGAGGGGGGAGCAGTACTTC.

The rearrangement uses TRBV7-2 and TRBJ1-4, with TRBD1 as a possible D gene (6 bases). Germline CDR1 reads SGHTA; CDR2 reads FQGNSA. This CDR3 region has 15 residues. Trimming removed 2 bases at V and 16 bases at J, with 23 bases between. DNA of the CDR3: TGTGCCAGCAGCTTAAGGGACACCCACTCCTACGAGCAGTTTTTT. Residues: CASSLRDTHSYEQFF.

This clonotype was seen more than once but under ten times. The rearrangement joins TRBV27 to TRBJ2-7, with 8 bases aligning to TRBD1. The DNA end lines up better with TRBJ2-1; the J call may be wrong. The length of the CDR3 is 14 residues. Germline CDR1 is MNHEY and CDR2 is SMNVEV (reference sequence). The CDR3 region has the DNA TGTGCCAGCAGCGGACAGGGCTCCTCCTACGAGCAGTTCTTC. Translation gives CASSGQGSSYEQFF.

This clonotype has only a few counts. The gene calls are TRBV7-2 and TRBJ2-1, with TRBD1 identical over 7 bases. CDR3 size: 14 residues. The germline V gene encodes CDR1 SGHTA and CDR2 FQGNSA. The V segment lost 7 bases and the J segment 1 base; nucleotides outside the gene matches: 4. The CDR3 sequence: CASTPGQSYNEQFF. CDR3 nucleotide sequence: TGTGCCAGCACCCCGGGACAGTCCTACAATGAGCAGTTCTTC.

Comments on this clonotype: With a much larger clone just one base away, this may be a read error. The rearrangement links TRBV5-1 to TRBJ2-3; possible D gene TRBD1, 6 bases. Germline-derived CDR1 and CDR2 are SGHRS and YFSETQ. V lost 0 bases to trimming and J lost 14 bases, with 19 bases between them. This CDR3 comprises 14 residues. DNA of the CDR3: TGCGCCAGCAGCTTGGCTGGGGGCACCGGGGAGCTGTATTTT. Encoded protein: CASSLAGGTGELYF. The full variable domain, in which reference TRBV5-1 and TRBJ2-3 provide the parts outside the CDR3, is KAGVTQTPRYLIKTRGQQVTLSCSPISGHRSVSWYQQTPGQGLQFLFEYFSETQRNKGNFPGRFSGRQFSNSRSEMNVSTLELGDSALYLCASSLAGGTGELYFGPGTRLTVL.

The genes are TRBV6-1 and TRBJ2-3, with D tentatively TRBD1 (5 bases). The J call may be incorrect, as the DNA end agrees better with TRBJ1-6. The CDR3 has 16 residues. Per the germline V gene, CDR1 is MNHNS and CDR2 is SASEGT. The CDR3 region is CASSRRTTFSNSPLHF. CDR3 DNA sequence: TGTGCCAGCAGTAGAAGGACAACCTTCTCTAATTCACCCCTCCACTTT.

The rearrangement joins TRBV6-1 to TRBJ2-5, with 7 nucleotides matching TRBD1. The ends lost 5 bases at V and 3 bases at J; junction bases unmatched: 6. The germline V gene encodes CDR1 MNHNS and CDR2 SASEGT. There are 14 residues in the CDR3. The CDR3 loop is CASSPITGEETQYF. As DNA, the CDR3 is TGTGCCAGCAGTCCTATAACAGGGGAAGAGACCCAGTACTTC.

This clonotype showed up just a few times. V and J are TRBV7-2 and TRBJ2-1; D remains ambiguous. The J call could be wrong; TRBJ2-7 is a better fit for the DNA end. CDR1 is SGHTA, CDR2 FQGNSA, per germline. The CDR3 is made up of 14 amino acids. The CDR3 DNA reads TGTGCCAGCAGCTTAGGGGCACTCACGGTACAGCAGTACTTC. Its protein product is CASSLGALTVQQYF.

This clonotype is medium-sized. V is TRBV7-9 and J is TRBJ2-1, with 8 bases aligning to TRBD1. CDR1 and CDR2 (germline): SEHNR, FQNEAQ (reference sequence). V lost 4 bases and J lost 4; bases outside the gene matches: 9. This CDR3 comprises 16 residues. This CDR3 reads CASSSRGQGAYNEQFF. The CDR3 region has the DNA TGTGCCAGCAGCTCAAGGGGGCAGGGGGCATACAATGAGCAGTTCTTC.

This clonotype has just a few counts. The gene calls are TRBV19 and TRBJ1-5, with TRBD1 as a possible D gene (6 bases). The V end was cut by 5 bases, the J end by 0 bases, with 11 bases between. Germline values: CDR1 LNHDA, CDR2 SQIVND (reference sequence). The CDR3 has 15 amino acids. CDR3: CASSPGVDSNQPQHF. The DNA of the CDR3 is TGTGCCAGTAGTCCAGGGGTGGATAGCAATCAGCCCCAGCATTTT.

This clonotype was counted a few times. The rearrangement uses TRBV6-1 and TRBJ2-1, with 8 nucleotides matching TRBD1. The CDR3 has 15 residues. From germline, CDR1 is MNHNS and CDR2 SASEGT. V shed 6 bases, J shed 9 bases, and the junction held 13 bases outside the gene matches. CDR3 nucleotides: TGTGCCAGCAGCTTAGAATACAGGGGGGCGAGTGAGCAGTTCTTC. Translated: CASSLEYRGASEQFF.

This clonotype has at least ten counts. The chain joins TRBV24-1 to TRBJ2-1, with D possibly being TRBD1 (5 bases). V was clipped by 0 bases and J by 3 bases, with 8 bases between them. The CDR3 is 15 amino acids. Germline assignment: CDR1 KGHDR and CDR2 SFDVKD. CDR3 nucleotide sequence: TGTGCCACCAGTGATTTGTGGCAGGGCTACAATGAGCAGTTCTTC. Its translation is CATSDLWQGYNEQFF.

The chain uses TRBV19 and TRBJ2-7, with 10 bases matching TRBD1. CDR3 length: 15 residues. Germline lookup yields CDR1 LNHDA and CDR2 SQIVND (reference sequence). V was pared by 2 bases and J by 7 bases, with 8 bases of the junction left unmatched. The CDR3 sequence: CASSITGTGVNEQYF. The CDR3 DNA follows: TGTGCCAGTAGTATAACCGGGACAGGGGTCAATGAGCAGTACTTC.

This rearrangement joins TRBV11-2 to TRBJ2-3, with a tentative D call TRBD2 (5 bases). The end of the DNA fits TRBJ2-5 better, so the J call may be wrong. Germline values: CDR1 SGHAT, CDR2 FQNNGV. The CDR3 totals 13 residues. The CDR3 reads CASSFRGLETQYF. The CDR3 region has the DNA TGTGCCAGCAGCTTTCGGGGATTAGAGACCCAGTACTTC.

This clonotype has a count of ten or more. The rearrangement links TRBV27 to TRBJ2-3, with 7 bases fitting TRBD2. CDR3 size: 15 residues. V gave up 0 bases and J gave up 1 base; unmatched junction bases: 1. Germline assignment: CDR1 MNHEY and CDR2 SMNVEV (reference sequence). The CDR3 loop reads CASSLSRGGTDTQYF. In DNA form, the CDR3 reads TGTGCCAGCAGTTTATCCCGGGGGGGCACAGATACGCAGTATTTT.

As concerns this clonotype: Its ends do not fully match the called genes, so a read error is possible. V and J are TRBV28 and TRBJ1-6; D call uncertain. Germline V gene data show CDR1 as MDHEN and CDR2 as SYDVKM. The CDR3 covers 14 residues. CDR3 coding DNA: TGTGCCAGCAGTTTCTTTGCCGGGTCCTACGAGCAGTACTTT. Translating it yields CASSFFAGSYEQYF. Filled out from reference TRBV28 and TRBJ1-6, the complete variable domain reads DVKVTQSSRYLVKRTGEKVFLECVQDMDHENMFWYRQDPGLGLRLIYFSYDVKMKEKGDIPEGYSVSREKKERFSLILESASTNQTSMYLCASSFFAGSYEQYFGNGTRLTVT.

This clonotype was seen only a few times. The rearrangement links TRBV7-2 to TRBJ2-5, with D unclear. V was cut by 4 bases and J by 2 bases, with 5 bases left in between. CDR3 size: 12 residues. Germline lookup yields CDR1 SGHTA and CDR2 FQGNSA. In DNA form, the CDR3 reads TGTGCCAGCAGCTACTCTCAAGAGACCCAGTACTTC. This translates into CASSYSQETQYF.

In its sample, this clonotype was seen many times. The chain recombines TRBV6-1 with TRBJ1-1, with D possibly TRBD1 on 6 matching bases. Germline V gene data show CDR1 as MNHNS and CDR2 as SASEGT. The CDR3 consists of 13 residues. The germline V and J ends were trimmed by 7 bases and 2 bases, with 11 bases remaining between them. CDR3 bases: TGTGCCAGCACCTGGGACACCAACACTGAAGCTTTCTTT. Amino acid sequence: CASTWDTNTEAFF.

This clonotype appeared a few times. The chain combines TRBV7-9 with TRBJ2-7; TRBD2 matches at 14 bases. The CDR3 is made up of 16 amino acids. The V segment lost 4 bases and the J segment 4 bases; nucleotides outside the gene matches: 6. Germline V CDR1 and CDR2: SEHNR, FQNEAQ (reference sequence). For the CDR3, the DNA is TGTGCCAGCAGCTCGGGACTAGCGGGAGTTAAGTACGAGCAGTACTTC. Amino acids: CASSSGLAGVKYEQYF.

The gene calls are TRBV12-3 or TRBV12-4 and TRBJ1-1; no definite D call. The ends were cut back, 3 bases at V and 3 bases at J, with 8 bases in the middle. The CDR3 sequence is 13 residues long. For the CDR3, the DNA is TGTGCCAGCAGTTTCAATTGGGACACTGAAGCTTTCTTT. It translates to CASSFNWDTEAFF.